Listed here are 22 T cell receptor beta chains from one sample, sequenced in a study of cytomegalovirus exposure and HLA in healthy donors. PCR was performed using 60 Vbeta and 13 Jbeta primers. Measured with immunoSEQ multiplex PCR; TCRdb has only the in-frame clones, and not every one. The profile shows around 160,000 clones, roughly 84% of them singletons. The material sequenced was PBMCs. All receptors come from a woman in her late teens or twenties in good health and CMV-seronegative.

This chain joins TRBV27 and TRBJ1-2; D is unresolved. This CDR3 is built from 17 residues. Germline CDR1 reads MNHEY; CDR2 reads SMNVEV (reference sequence). Trimming took 2 bases from V and 7 from J, leaving 23 bases between them. The CDR3 nucleotides are TGTGCCAGCAGTTTAGTTCTGGCGTCCGGCCCTCTAGGTGGCTACACCTTC. It translates to CASSLVLASGPLGGYTF.

The chain carries TRBV6-6 and TRBJ1-2; tentatively, D is TRBD1 (5 bases). The ends were cut back, 8 bases at V and 3 bases at J, with 13 bases in the middle. CDR3 size: 13 residues. Germline V CDR1 and CDR2: MNHNY, SVGAGI (reference sequence). The CDR3 here is CASAPTGDYGYTF. In nucleotides, the CDR3 is TGTGCCAGCGCACCTACAGGAGACTATGGCTACACCTTC.

The J gene is TRBJ2-7, the V gene TRBV6-6, with 7 positions matching TRBD1. Trimming cost V 5 bases and J 3 bases; bases outside gene matches: 10. CDR1 and CDR2 (germline): MNHNY, SVGAGI (reference sequence). The CDR3 has 15 amino acids. CDR3 protein: CASSRPQGQNYEQYF. The CDR3, as DNA: TGTGCCAGCAGTCGACCCCAGGGACAGAACTACGAGCAGTACTTC.

The chain links TRBV30 to TRBJ1-4, with 9 positions matching TRBD1. Germline CDR1 is GTSNPN and CDR2 is SVGIG (reference sequence). V was pared by 5 bases and J by 3 bases, with 4 bases of the junction left unmatched. The CDR3 has 14 residues. CDR3 amino acids: CAWGTGHSNEKLFF. DNA for the CDR3: TGTGCCTGGGGGACAGGGCATTCTAATGAAAAACTGTTTTTT.

The gene calls are TRBV9 and TRBJ1-6, with D possibly matching TRBD1 (5 bases). Per the germline V gene, CDR1 is SGDLS and CDR2 is YYNGEE. The CDR3 consists of 17 residues. The ends were cut back, 4 bases at V and 7 bases at J, with 21 bases in the middle. CDR3 bases: TGTGCCAGCAGCCCGTCGGGCCAGGGATTAAGAAATTCACCCCTCCACTTT. It specifies CASSPSGQGLRNSPLHF.

This chain's CDR3 is CASSLAGRGTQETQYF. DNA for the CDR3: TGTGCCAGCAGCTTAGCAGGGCGGGGGACTCAAGAGACCCAGTACTTC. The V call is TRBV7-2, the J call TRBJ2-5; 7 bases match TRBD2. CDR1 and CDR2 (germline): SGHTA, FQGNSA. After removal of 0 bases from V and 2 bases from J, the junction contained 6 bases not matched to a gene. The length of the CDR3 is 16 residues.

The rearrangement joins TRBV12-5 to TRBJ2-1; D possibly corresponds to TRBD1 (6 bases). The CDR3 runs 17 residues. V lost 3 bases to trimming and J lost 8 bases, with 23 bases between them. Germline CDR1 LGHNT, CDR2 FRNRAP. The CDR3 sequence is CASGFSLDRNYLDEQFF. The CDR3 nucleotides are TGTGCTAGTGGTTTTTCATTGGACAGAAATTACCTCGATGAGCAGTTCTTC.

This rearrangement joins TRBV19 to TRBJ2-3; 10 positions agree with TRBD2. The CDR3 consists of 18 residues. The V segment lost 5 bases and the J segment 1 base; nucleotides outside the gene matches: 12. Germline CDR1 LNHDA, CDR2 SQIVND (reference sequence). The CDR3 region has the DNA TGTGCCAGTAGTTCGGGAGCGGGGGGGTCCTTGGGCACAGATACGCAGTATTTT. Its protein product is CASSSGAGGSLGTDTQYF.

This clone was observed a few times. The rearrangement uses TRBV6-6 and TRBJ2-3, with D perhaps TRBD2 (5 bases). Germline values: CDR1 MNHNY, CDR2 SVGAGI (reference sequence). The CDR3 contains 13 residues. Trimming cost V 2 bases and J 9 bases, with 12 bases left between them. The CDR3 coding sequence is TGTGCCAGCAGTTACACCGAAAGGGAGACGCAGTATTTT. Encoded protein: CASSYTERETQYF.

This clone was picked up a small number of times. The V and J genes are TRBV19 and TRBJ1-3; no reliable D call. The CDR3 is made up of 15 amino acids. Germline V lookup: CDR1 LNHDA, CDR2 SQIVND (reference sequence). With 6 bases removed from V and 0 bases from J, the gap between germline ends came to 12 bases. The CDR3 here is CASREQLFSGNTIYF. The DNA for the CDR3 is TGTGCCAGTAGAGAACAGCTTTTCTCTGGAAACACCATATATTTT.

V gene TRBV18 combines with J gene TRBJ2-2; TRBD2 might be the D (5 bases). This CDR3 spans 16 amino acids. The V end was cut by 2 bases, the J end by 3 bases, with 13 bases between. CDR1 KGHSH and CDR2 LQKENI come from the germline V gene. The CDR3 DNA sequence: TGTGCCAGCTCACCAGAAGGACTTCCCTACACCGGGGAGCTGTTTTTT. Amino acid sequence: CASSPEGLPYTGELFF. Full variable domain (rest looked up from reference TRBV18 and TRBJ2-2): NAGVMQNPRHLVRRRGQEARLRCSPMKGHSHVYWYRQLPEEGLKFMVYLQKENIIDESGMPKERFSAEFPKEGPSILRIQQVVRGDSAAYFCASSPEGLPYTGELFFGEGSRLTVL.

The chain carries TRBV28 and TRBJ1-5; no reliable D call. The V end was cut by 2 bases, the J end by 5 bases, with 10 bases between. The CDR3 runs 14 residues. Germline assignment: CDR1 MDHEN and CDR2 SYDVKM. CDR3 protein: CASSLGWADQPQHF. CDR3 DNA sequence: TGTGCCAGCAGTTTAGGATGGGCTGATCAGCCCCAGCATTTT.

This chain links TRBV7-8 with TRBJ1-1; 7 nucleotides align to TRBD1. V trimming: 3 bases; J trimming: 1 base; junction bases outside the gene matches: 5. CDR3 length: 15 residues. Germline CDR1 SGHVS, CDR2 FQNEAQ. CDR3 sequence: CASSLTGTANTEAFF. The CDR3 nucleotides are TGTGCCAGCAGCTTGACCGGGACAGCGAACACTGAAGCTTTCTTT. The full variable domain, completed using reference TRBV7-8 and TRBJ1-1, is GAGVSQSPRYKVAKRGQDVALRCDPISGHVSLFWYQQALGQGPEFLTYFQNEAQLDKSGLPSDRFFAERPEGSVSTLKIQRTQQEDSAVYLCASSLTGTANTEAFFGQGTRLTVV.

The sample holds one count of this clone. The chain has TRBV7-9 and TRBJ2-1; 9 bases align to TRBD1. This CDR3 contains 14 residues. Germline loops: CDR1 SEHNR, CDR2 FQNEAQ (reference sequence). J gave up 9 bases and V 5 bases, and 8 bases lay outside the gene matches. CDR3 DNA: TGTGCCAGCAGCCCCCGGGACAGGGATTTTGAGCAGTTCTTC. Protein product: CASSPRDRDFEQFF.

The chain has TRBV7-9 and TRBJ1-2, with D unresolved. The germline V gene has CDR1 SEHNR and CDR2 FQNEAQ (reference sequence). V was shortened by 2 bases and J by 4 bases, with 11 bases between the two germline ends. The CDR3 is 14 amino acids. CDR3 sequence: CASSLLEGLYGYTF. CDR3 coding DNA: TGTGCCAGCAGCTTATTGGAGGGCCTCTATGGCTACACCTTC.

The chain combines TRBV11-3 with TRBJ1-1; no definite D call. Trimming pared 0 bases from V and 10 bases from J, leaving 9 bases between. The germline gives CDR1 SGHNT, CDR2 YENEEA. The CDR3 is 12 amino acids. CDR3 sequence: CASSLDPLRAFF. For the CDR3, the DNA is TGTGCCAGCAGCTTAGACCCTCTAAGAGCTTTCTTT.

The chain combines TRBV16 with TRBJ1-1; D is unresolved. The CDR3 loop spans 15 amino acids. The ends were cut back, 2 bases at V and 1 base at J, with 11 bases in the middle. The germline V gene encodes CDR1 KGHSY and CDR2 FQNENV. The CDR3 region is CASSQPHGGNTEAFF. Here the CDR3 DNA reads TGTGCCAGCAGCCAACCCCACGGAGGGAACACTGAAGCTTTCTTT.

This clone was seen only once. The V call is TRBV6-5, the J call TRBJ1-5, with 7 bases that match TRBD1. The CDR3 extends over 13 amino acids. Trimming cost V 8 bases and J 5 bases; bases outside gene matches: 6. CDR1 MNHEY and CDR2 SVGAGI come from the germline V gene. DNA for the CDR3: TGTGCCAGCGGAGACAGGGCTTATCAGCCCCAGCATTTT. As protein: CASGDRAYQPQHF.

This clone was found a few times. The gene calls are TRBV19 and TRBJ1-4, with 11 bases aligning to TRBD1. V shed 7 bases and J 3 bases; nucleotides not matched to a gene: 7. This CDR3 contains 16 residues. In germline, CDR1 is LNHDA, CDR2 SQIVND (reference sequence). The CDR3 reads CASKRTGGAANEKLFF. CDR3 bases: TGTGCCAGTAAGAGGACAGGGGGCGCGGCTAATGAAAAACTGTTTTTT.

The rearrangement links TRBV2 to TRBJ1-2; D is unclear. Trimming cost V 1 base and J 0 bases, with 6 bases left between them. The CDR3 sequence is 14 residues long. Germline CDR1 and CDR2: SNHLY and FYNNEI. The CDR3 DNA sequence: TGTGCCAGCAGTGAAGAGAACTCTAACTATGGCTACACCTTC. It encodes CASSEENSNYGYTF.

V usage is TRBV27 and J usage is TRBJ1-1; D may be TRBD1 (5 bases). The CDR3 runs 14 residues. V was clipped by 1 base and J by 1 base, with 7 bases between them. Germline CDR1 is MNHEY and CDR2 is SMNVEV (reference sequence). The CDR3 DNA reads TGTGCCAGCAGTTTATTGGGGGGGAACACTGAAGCTTTCTTT. Amino acids: CASSLLGGNTEAFF.

Only one count was recorded for this clone. The V and J genes are TRBV2 and TRBJ1-5, with 12 bases fitting TRBD1. The CDR3 sequence is 15 residues long. CDR1 and CDR2 (germline): SNHLY, FYNNEI. V trimming: 3 bases; J trimming: 6 bases; junction bases outside the gene matches: 3. CDR3 DNA: TGTGCCAGCAGTGAGGGGGGACAGGGGGCTCAGCCCCAGCATTTT. Its translation is CASSEGGQGAQPQHF.